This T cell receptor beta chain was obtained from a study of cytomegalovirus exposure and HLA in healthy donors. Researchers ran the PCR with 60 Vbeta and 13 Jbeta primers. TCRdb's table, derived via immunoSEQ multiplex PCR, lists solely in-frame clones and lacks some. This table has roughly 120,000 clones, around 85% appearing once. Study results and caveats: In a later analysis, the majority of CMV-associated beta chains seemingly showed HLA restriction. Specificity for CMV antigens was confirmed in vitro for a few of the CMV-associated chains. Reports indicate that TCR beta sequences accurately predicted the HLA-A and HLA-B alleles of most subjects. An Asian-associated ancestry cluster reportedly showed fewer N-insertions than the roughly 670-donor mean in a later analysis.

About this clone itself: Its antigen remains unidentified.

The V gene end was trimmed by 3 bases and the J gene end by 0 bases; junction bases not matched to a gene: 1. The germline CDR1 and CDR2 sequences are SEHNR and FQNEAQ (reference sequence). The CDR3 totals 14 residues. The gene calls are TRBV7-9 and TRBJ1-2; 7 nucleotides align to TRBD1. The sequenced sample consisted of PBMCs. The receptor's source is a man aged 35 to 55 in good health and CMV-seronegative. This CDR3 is CASSLGQSNYGYTF. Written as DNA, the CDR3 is TGTGCCAGCAGCTTGGGACAGTCTAACTATGGCTACACCTTC.